A selection of T cell receptor beta chains follows, all from one sample in a study of cytomegalovirus exposure and HLA in healthy donors. Here immunoSEQ multiplex PCR was the method, and the copy in TCRdb shows in-frame clones only, minus some. The sample carries 150,000 to 200,000 clones, 65% to 90% recorded once. The sequenced material came from PBMCs. All receptors derive from a man aged 45 to 65 in good health and CMV-seropositive. CDR3s include the opening cysteine and the closing phenylalanine or tryptophan. D genes are given only for firm matches.

>-|TRBV27|TRBJ1-6
CASSLFGGSESSPPHF
TGTGCCAGCAGTTTATTCGGTGGGAGTGAAAGTTCACCCCCCCACTTT
>-|TRBV4-1|TRBJ1-4
CASSETVNEKLFF
TGCGCCAGCAGCGAAACGGTTAATGAAAAACTGTTTTTT
>-|TRBV7-3|TRBJ2-1
CASSLSRLASGEQFF
TGTGCCAGCAGCTTAAGTCGCCTAGCTTCCGGTGAGCAGTTCTTC
>TRBD1|TRBV18|TRBJ1-3
CASSPNQGQGPGNTIYF
TGTGCCAGCTCACCGAACCAAGGACAGGGACCTGGAAACACCATATATTTT
>-|TRBV7-9|TRBJ1-1
CASEVLNTEAFF
TGTGCCAGCGAGGTCTTGAACACTGAAGCTTTCTTT
>TRBD1|TRBV19|TRBJ2-7
CLPWGGQGYEQYF
TGCCTTCCATGGGGAGGACAGGGATACGAGCAGTACTTC
>TRBD2|TRBV2|TRBJ2-5
CASSETSGGKTQYF
TGTGCCAGCAGTGAAACTAGCGGGGGAAAGACCCAGTACTTC
>-|TRBV11-2|TRBJ1-5
CASSARQDQPQHF
TGTGCCAGCAGCGCCCGACAGGACCAGCCCCAGCATTTT
>TRBD1|TRBV7-3|TRBJ2-3
CASSFQGATDTQYF
TGTGCCAGCAGCTTCCAGGGGGCCACAGATACGCAGTATTTT
>-|TRBV2|TRBJ1-3
CASEQSSGNTIYF
TGTGCCAGCGAACAGTCCTCTGGAAACACCATATATTTT
>-|TRBV4-1|TRBJ1-2
CASSQGTVANYGYTF
TGCGCCAGCAGCCAAGGGACAGTCGCTAACTATGGCTACACCTTC